The sequence of this TCR beta chain was determined in a study of spatial heterogeneity in lung cancer. For the study at large: Alpha-chain sequences were detected in numbers that were consistently lower than beta-chain sequences. The study, taken as a whole, reports: Blood showed ubiquitous tumor TCRs more often at resection than at routine follow-up.

The CDR3 extends over 14 amino acids. Unmatched junction bases numbered 6, after V lost 1 base and J lost 5 bases. In germline, CDR1 is SGHNT, CDR2 YYREEE (reference sequence). Time point specified: blood at routine non-recurrence follow-up after resection. Frozen PBMC, nontumor lung or tumor provided whole RNA, which was sequenced unsorted. TCR cDNA molecules each had a unique molecular identifier. One entry per CDR3 protein, called by TCRdb with MiXCR from the 5' RACE reads. In the table there are under 150,000 distinct CDR3 sequences, 11% of which are singletons. With respect to this clonotype: Its antigen is unidentified.

The chain carries TRBV5-4 and TRBJ2-7, with TRBD1 matching over 7 bases. The origin of this receptor is a female donor with early-stage non-small cell lung cancer. This material consisted of PBMCs, taken at follow-up. The CDR3 here is CASSLRRQGNEQYF. The CDR3 nucleotides are TGTGCCAGCAGCTTGCGTCGACAGGGAAACGAGCAGTACTTC.